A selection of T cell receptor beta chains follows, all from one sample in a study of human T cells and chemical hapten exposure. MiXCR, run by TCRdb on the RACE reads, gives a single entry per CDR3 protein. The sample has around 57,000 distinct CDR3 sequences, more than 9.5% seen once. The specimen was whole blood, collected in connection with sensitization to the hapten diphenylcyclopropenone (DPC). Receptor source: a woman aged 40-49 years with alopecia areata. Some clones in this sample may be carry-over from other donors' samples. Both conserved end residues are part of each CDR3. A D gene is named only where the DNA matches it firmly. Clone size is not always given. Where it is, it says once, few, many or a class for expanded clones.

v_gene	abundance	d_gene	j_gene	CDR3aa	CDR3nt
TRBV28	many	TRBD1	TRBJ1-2	CATDRDRAYGYTF	TGTGCCACCGACCGGGACAGGGCCTATGGCTACACCTTC
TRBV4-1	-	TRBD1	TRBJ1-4	CASSQEGRTGLEKLFF	TGCGCCAGCAGCCAAGAAGGGAGGACAGGGCTAGAAAAACTGTTTTTT
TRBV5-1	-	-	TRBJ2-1	CASSRGPEQFF	TGCGCCAGCAGCCGCGGACCCGAGCAGTTCTTC
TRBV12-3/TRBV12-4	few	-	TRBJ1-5	CASRLGGNQPQHF	TGTGCCAGCAGGCTGGGAGGCAATCAGCCCCAGCATTTT
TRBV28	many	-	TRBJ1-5	CASSPLGGVTPQHF	TGTGCCAGCAGTCCCCTCGGGGGCGTTACGCCCCAGCATTTT
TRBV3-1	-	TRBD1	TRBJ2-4	CASSREQGYIQYF	TGTGCCAGCAGCCGGGAACAGGGGTACATTCAGTACTTC
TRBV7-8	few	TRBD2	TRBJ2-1	CASSLGLAGSYNEQFF	TGTGCCAGCAGCTTAGGACTAGCGGGTTCCTACAATGAGCAGTTCTTC
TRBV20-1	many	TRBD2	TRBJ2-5	CSARDDRLAGETQYF	TGCAGTGCTAGAGATGACCGACTAGCGGGGGAGACCCAGTACTTC
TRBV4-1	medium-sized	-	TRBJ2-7	CASSQEPGTENYEQYF	TGCGCCAGCAGCCAGGAACCCGGGACGGAGAACTACGAGCAGTACTTC
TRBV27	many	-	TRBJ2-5	CASSSPLQETQYF	TGTGCCAGCAGTTCTCCCCTCCAAGAGACCCAGTACTTC
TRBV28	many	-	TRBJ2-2	CASSLPQTGELFF	TGTGCCAGCAGTTTACCCCAGACTGGGGAGCTGTTTTTT
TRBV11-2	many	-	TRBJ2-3	CASSLLSGRLTDTQYF	TGTGCCAGCAGCTTACTTTCAGGCAGACTCACAGATACGCAGTATTTT
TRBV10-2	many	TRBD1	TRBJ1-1	CASSESQGAMNTEAFF	TGCGCCAGCAGTGAGTCACAGGGGGCCATGAACACTGAAGCTTTCTTT
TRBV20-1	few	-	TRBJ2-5	CSARDIHGQETQYF	TGCAGTGCTAGAGATATCCACGGGCAAGAGACCCAGTACTTC
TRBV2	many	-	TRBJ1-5	CASSVWGSNQPQHF	TGTGCCAGCAGTGTTTGGGGGAGCAATCAGCCCCAGCATTTT
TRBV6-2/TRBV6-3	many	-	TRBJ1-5	CASSYPGTPNSNQPQHF	TGTGCCAGCAGTTACCCCGGGACACCAAATAGCAATCAGCCCCAGCATTTT
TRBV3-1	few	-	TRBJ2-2	CASSPILGETGELFF	TGTGCCAGCAGCCCGATATTAGGGGAGACCGGGGAGCTGTTTTTT
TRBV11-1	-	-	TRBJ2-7	CASSSFVAEQYF	TGTGCCAGCAGCTCCTTCGTAGCCGAGCAGTACTTC
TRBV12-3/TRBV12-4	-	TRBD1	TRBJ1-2	CASSSPDRAGYTF	TGTGCCAGCAGTTCCCCGGACAGGGCTGGCTACACCTTC
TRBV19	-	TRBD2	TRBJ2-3	CASSNGRHPSTDTQYF	TGTGCCAGTAGTAACGGGAGGCACCCTAGCACAGATACGCAGTATTTT
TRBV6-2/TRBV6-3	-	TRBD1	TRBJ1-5	CASSYGGQGNQPQHF	TGTGCCAGCAGTTACGGCGGACAGGGCAATCAGCCCCAGCATTTT
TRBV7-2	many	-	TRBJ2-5	CASSPDPYQETQYF	TGTGCCAGCAGCCCCGATCCATACCAAGAGACCCAGTACTTC
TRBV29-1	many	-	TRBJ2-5	CSVDRAETQYF	TGCAGCGTTGACAGGGCGGAGACCCAGTACTTC
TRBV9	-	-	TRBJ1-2	CASSVTSNYGYTF	TGTGCCAGCAGCGTCACAAGTAACTATGGCTACACCTTC
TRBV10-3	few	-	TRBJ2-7	CAISESREQYF	TGTGCCATCAGTGAGTCTCGGGAGCAGTACTTC
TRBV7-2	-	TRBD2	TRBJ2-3	CASSPTSGGVNTQYF	TGTGCCAGCAGCCCGACTAGCGGGGGGGTAAATACGCAGTATTTT
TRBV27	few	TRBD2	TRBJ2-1	CASSWLAGGVGNEQFF	TGTGCCAGCAGTTGGTTAGCGGGAGGGGTAGGTAATGAGCAGTTCTTC
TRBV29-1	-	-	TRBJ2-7	CSVRRGAYEQYF	TGCAGCGTTCGTAGGGGGGCCTACGAGCAGTACTTC
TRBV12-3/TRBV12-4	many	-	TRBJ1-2	CASHRGSTDYTF	TGTGCCAGCCACCGGGGTTCAACGGACTACACCTTC
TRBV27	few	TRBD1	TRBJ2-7	CASSTPGQEGYEQYF	TGTGCCAGCAGTACCCCGGGACAGGAGGGCTACGAGCAGTACTTC
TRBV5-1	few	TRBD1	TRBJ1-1	CASSKGTARNTEAFF	TGCGCCAGCAGCAAAGGGACAGCCAGGAACACTGAAGCTTTCTTT
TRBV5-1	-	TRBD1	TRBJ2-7	CASSFHDRDSYEQYF	TGCGCCAGCAGCTTCCACGACAGGGATTCCTACGAGCAGTACTTC
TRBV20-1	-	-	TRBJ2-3	CSANRYQQTQYF	TGCAGTGCTAACAGGTATCAACAGACGCAGTATTTT
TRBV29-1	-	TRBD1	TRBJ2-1	CSGDQGQGNNEQFF	TGCAGCGGTGATCAGGGACAGGGGAATAATGAGCAGTTCTTC
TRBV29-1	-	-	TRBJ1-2	CSVEPRDGGYGYTF	TGCAGCGTTGAACCCAGGGATGGAGGCTATGGCTACACCTTC
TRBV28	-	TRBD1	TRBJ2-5	CASSLGQGDPSYF	TGTGCCAGCAGTTTAGGGCAGGGGGACCCATCGTACTTC
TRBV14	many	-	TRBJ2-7	CASSVLPNYEQYF	TGTGCCAGCAGCGTCCTGCCTAACTACGAGCAGTACTTC
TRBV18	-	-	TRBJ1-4	CASSPGAARNEKLFF	TGTGCCAGCTCACCTGGTGCAGCCCGTAATGAAAAACTGTTTTTT
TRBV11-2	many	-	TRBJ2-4	CASSSGIAKNIQYF	TGTGCCAGCAGCTCAGGCATAGCCAAAAACATTCAGTACTTC
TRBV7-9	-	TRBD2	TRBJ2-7	CASSLGTRPYEQYF	TGTGCCAGCAGCTTAGGGACTAGGCCCTACGAGCAGTACTTC
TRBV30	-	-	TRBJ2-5	CAWSEQETQYF	TGTGCCTGGAGTGAACAAGAGACCCAGTACTTC
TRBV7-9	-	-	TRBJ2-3	CASSFSAASTDTQYF	TGTGCCAGCAGCTTCTCGGCGGCATCCACAGATACGCAGTATTTT
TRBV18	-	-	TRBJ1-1	CASSPPVPGQLMNTEAFF	TGTGCCAGCTCACCACCGGTTCCAGGGCAACTCATGAACACTGAAGCTTTCTTT
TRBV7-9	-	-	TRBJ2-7	CASSSGHSYEQYF	TGTGCCAGCAGCTCGGGCCACTCCTACGAGCAGTACTTC
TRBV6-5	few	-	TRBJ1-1	CASSYGGGLNTEAFF	TGTGCCAGCAGTTACGGGGGGGGGCTTAACACTGAAGCTTTCTTT
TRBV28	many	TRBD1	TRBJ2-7	CASSTIGVGTGYYEQYF	TGTGCCAGCAGTACAATTGGTGTGGGGACAGGATACTACGAGCAGTACTTC
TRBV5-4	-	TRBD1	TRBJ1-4	CASSETGGAANEKLFF	TGTGCCAGCAGCGAAACAGGGGGCGCAGCTAATGAAAAACTGTTTTTT
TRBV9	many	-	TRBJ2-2	CASRGGDHGELFF	TGTGCCAGCAGGGGCGGGGACCATGGGGAGCTGTTTTTT
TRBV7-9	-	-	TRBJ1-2	CASTSGTVANYGYTF	TGTGCCAGCACGTCCGGGACGGTTGCTAACTATGGCTACACCTTC
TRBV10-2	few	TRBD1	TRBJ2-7	CASKETGGIYERYF	TGCGCCAGCAAAGAGACAGGGGGCATCTACGAGCGGTACTTC
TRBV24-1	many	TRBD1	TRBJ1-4	CATQGEDEKLFF	TGTGCCACCCAGGGGGAGGATGAAAAACTGTTTTTT
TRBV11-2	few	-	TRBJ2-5	CASSTHPSETQYF	TGTGCCAGCAGCACCCACCCGTCAGAGACCCAGTACTTC